This T cell receptor beta chain was captured by sequencing in a study of blood T cell repertoires in COVID-19. Study-level information: Nucleic acid was either cDNA or gDNA, and it came from T cells, B-cell-depleted T cells, or PBMCs.

The V end was cut by 5 bases, the J end by 14 bases, with 16 bases between. Per the germline V gene, CDR1 is MNHEY and CDR2 is SVGAGI. There are 13 residues in the CDR3. This clone was counted a few times. Authors' processing steps: Cell counts per sample came from amplifying reference gene primers. The method was immunoSEQ multiplex PCR; TCRdb's version includes in-frame clones alone and lacks a portion of them. The V and J calls and the clone size are those of that table, but D and trimming were determined from the DNA. The table shows approximately 390,000 clones, with more than 75% occurring only once.

Sample: peripheral blood. The rearrangement links TRBV6-5 to TRBJ1-6; TRBD1 might be the D (6 bases). The source of this sequence is a woman aged 55-70 years with COVID-19, enrolled during active disease. The CDR3 spells CASSPPDSLALHF. The CDR3 nucleotides read TGTGCCAGCAGTCCTCCGGACAGTTTGGCCCTCCACTTT.